The entry below describes one TCR beta chain. Antigen unknown. This entry belongs to a study of lymphopenia after photon versus proton radiotherapy. V was shortened by 4 bases and J by 2 bases, with 11 bases between the two germline ends. This CDR3 contains 14 residues. CDR1 is MGHRA, CDR2 YSYEKL, per germline. Overall study results and limits: Under photons, naive T cells and diversity fell while effector/memory populations rose. Oligoclonal CD8+ Temra expansion after nadir drove photon patients' diversity drop. Survival link was tested only in deceased patients; proton benefit remains a possibility.

Sequencing used immunoSEQ multiplex PCR; TCRdb keeps in-frame clones, though not all of them. The table shows over 15,000 clones, with under 95% occurring only once. The material was peripheral blood, obtained from a patient treated with photon-based radiotherapy. This receptor was taken from a man aged 55 to 70 with pancreatic cancer. The rearrangement uses TRBV4-1 and TRBJ1-1, with D possibly TRBD1 on 5 matching bases. The CDR3 DNA is TGCGCCAGCAGCCGCGGACAAACTAACACTGAAGCTTTCTTT. Residues: CASSRGQTNTEAFF.